Listed here is a single T cell receptor (beta chain). The antigen is unknown. Sequencing used immunoSEQ multiplex PCR; TCRdb keeps in-frame clones, though not all of them. The table records about 34,000 clones, approximately 90% of them present only once. The record originates from a study of T cells in tuberculosis. Study conclusions and caveats: Smaller distances to GMM-specific TCRs suggested their expansion in active tuberculosis.

CDR3 length: 15 amino acids. The V end lost 2 bases, the J end lost 0 bases, and 8 bases lay between the germline ends. From germline, CDR1 is LNHDA and CDR2 SQIVND (reference sequence). The sample comprised PBMCs. This clonotype originated in a donor aged 10 to 29 with latent tuberculosis or without tuberculosis infection. The chain uses TRBV19 and TRBJ1-5; TRBD1 might be the D (5 bases). The CDR3 DNA reads as TGTGCCAGTAGTATACGTACAGGTAGCAATCAGCCCCAGCATTTT. It translates to CASSIRTGSNQPQHF.